This T cell receptor beta chain stems from a study of blood T cell repertoires in COVID-19. Study overall: The study drew acute and convalescent COVID-19 samples from the United States, Italy and Spain. Nucleic acid was either cDNA or gDNA, and it came from T cells, B-cell-depleted T cells, or PBMCs.

Per germline, CDR1 MDHEN and CDR2 SYDVKM. The CDR3 is made up of 15 amino acids. The V gene end was trimmed by 2 bases and the J gene end by 6 bases; junction bases not matched to a gene: 9. In the study's own analysis: Amplification from reference gene primers served as the basis for estimated nucleated cell counts. Only in-frame clones appear in the TCRdb table, and some are missing; sequencing was by immunoSEQ multiplex PCR. The V and J calls and clone size are taken from that table; D and trimming were inferred from the DNA. Here the sample spans 65,000 to 75,000 clones, about 81% being singletons.

The chain recombines TRBV28 with TRBJ1-2; 7 nucleotides match TRBD1. The clonotype was recovered from a man older than 75 with acute or convalescent COVID-19. Source material: peripheral blood. The CDR3 protein is CASSLRGGASDGYTF. The CDR3 DNA reads as TGTGCCAGCAGTTTAAGAGGGGGCGCGAGCGATGGCTACACCTTC.